These T cell receptor beta chains were read from a single sample in a study of blood T cell repertoires in COVID-19. The protocol was immunoSEQ multiplex PCR, while the TCRdb copy is restricted to in-frame clones and leaves out a portion. Here the sample spans about 79,000 clones, around 89% being singletons. Material for sequencing was peripheral blood. Receptor source: a man between 65 and 80 years old with active or convalescent COVID-19. Each CDR3 is given with its conserved first and last residue. A D gene is named only where the DNA matches it firmly. Only some rows state a clone size, as once, few, many or a class for expanded clones.

D: .; J: TRBJ2-1; size: .; V: TRBV11-3; DNA: TGTGCCAGCAGCTTGTACGGTGAGCAGTTCTTC; CDR3: CASSLYGEQFF
D: .; J: TRBJ2-4; size: .; V: TRBV15; DNA: TGTGCCACCAGCAGAGATTCGTCCTCCACTTTAGCCAAAAACATTCAGTACTTC; CDR3: CATSRDSSSTLAKNIQYF
D: .; J: TRBJ1-5; size: .; V: TRBV15; DNA: TGTGCCACCAGCAGAGAAAGAGTCAATCAGCCCCAGCATTTT; CDR3: CATSRERVNQPQHF
D: TRBD1; J: TRBJ1-5; size: .; V: TRBV11-2; DNA: TGTGCCAAAAAGGACAGGCCTACCCTATTCAATCAGCCCCAGCATTTT; CDR3: CAKKDRPTLFNQPQHF
D: .; J: TRBJ2-1; size: .; V: TRBV20-1; DNA: TGCAGTGCTAGTAGGGGTGACATAAACAATGAGCAGTTCTTC; CDR3: CSASRGDINNEQFF
D: TRBD2; J: TRBJ2-5; size: once; V: TRBV30; DNA: TGTGCCGCTTCTATCGCTAGCGGGAGGGCCGGGGAGACCCAGTACTTC; CDR3: CAASIASGRAGETQYF
D: .; J: TRBJ1-1; size: .; V: TRBV4-1; DNA: TGCGCCAGCAGCCAAGTCGGGCAGGGGAACACTGAAGCTTTCTTT; CDR3: CASSQVGQGNTEAFF
D: .; J: TRBJ2-7; size: .; V: TRBV9; DNA: TGTGCCAGCAGCCCCCAGGTGAGGGAGTCTCCCTACGAGCAGTACTTC; CDR3: CASSPQVRESPYEQYF
D: .; J: TRBJ1-6; size: few; V: TRBV4-2; DNA: TGTGCCAGCAGCCAAGCTGACAGTAATTCACCCCTCCACTTT; CDR3: CASSQADSNSPLHF
D: TRBD1; J: TRBJ2-3; size: .; V: TRBV6-6; DNA: TGTGCCAGCACCAAACAGGGGACCTATACGCAGTATTTT; CDR3: CASTKQGTYTQYF
D: TRBD1; J: TRBJ2-7; size: .; V: TRBV14; DNA: TGTGCCAGCAGCCAGTTGGGACAGAGATTTACCTCCTACGAGCAGTACTTC; CDR3: CASSQLGQRFTSYEQYF
D: TRBD2; J: TRBJ2-1; size: once; V: TRBV9; DNA: TGTGCCAGCAGCGTAGCGGGAGGGACCTACAATGAGCAGTTCTTC; CDR3: CASSVAGGTYNEQFF
D: TRBD1; J: TRBJ1-2; size: .; V: TRBV28; DNA: TGTGCCAGCAGTTCCTCCGGGACAGGGGGCTATGGCTACACCTTC; CDR3: CASSSSGTGGYGYTF
D: TRBD1; J: TRBJ1-2; size: .; V: TRBV28; DNA: TGTGCCAGCAGTGCAAGCGGGACAGGGGATGGCTACACCTTC; CDR3: CASSASGTGDGYTF
D: .; J: TRBJ2-7; size: .; V: TRBV10-2; DNA: TGCGCCAGCAGTGAGGTGGGAGCCCCCTACGAGCAGTACTTC; CDR3: CASSEVGAPYEQYF
D: TRBD1; J: TRBJ1-2; size: .; V: TRBV19; DNA: TGTGCCAGTAGTACCACGGAGGGGGCGAGCTATGGCTACACCTTC; CDR3: CASSTTEGASYGYTF
D: .; J: TRBJ2-7; size: once; V: TRBV9; DNA: TGTGCCAGCAGCGTAGATCAGGGCAGCATGTTCGAGCAGTACTTC; CDR3: CASSVDQGSMFEQYF
D: .; J: TRBJ2-2; size: .; V: TRBV19; DNA: TGTGCCAGTAGCGGGAGAAGCCCAACCGGGGAGCTGTTTTTT; CDR3: CASSGRSPTGELFF
D: TRBD1; J: TRBJ1-6; size: .; V: TRBV6-5; DNA: TGTGCCAGCAGCCACAGGACAGGGTCGGATTCACCCCTCCACTTT; CDR3: CASSHRTGSDSPLHF
D: .; J: TRBJ2-7; size: .; V: TRBV2; DNA: TGTGCCAGCAGTTATTCCTACGAGCAGTACTTC; CDR3: CASSYSYEQYF
D: .; J: TRBJ2-7; size: .; V: TRBV19; DNA: TGTGCCAGTAGCCCCTTGAGAGGGTACGAGCAGTACTTC; CDR3: CASSPLRGYEQYF
D: .; J: TRBJ2-2; size: once; V: TRBV27; DNA: TGTGCCAGCAGTTCCTCCACCGGGGAGCTGTTTTTT; CDR3: CASSSSTGELFF
D: TRBD1; J: TRBJ1-2; size: .; V: TRBV9; DNA: TGTGCCAGCAGCGTGTCTGAGGGACAGGTTTACGGCTACACCTTC; CDR3: CASSVSEGQVYGYTF
D: .; J: TRBJ2-5; size: .; V: TRBV9; DNA: TGTGCCAGCAGCACTCAAGAACTCACCCCCACGGCCCAGTACTTC; CDR3: CASSTQELTPTAQYF
D: TRBD1; J: TRBJ1-3; size: .; V: TRBV5-4; DNA: TGTGCCAGCAGCGCAGGGACAGCCTCTGGAAACACCATATATTTT; CDR3: CASSAGTASGNTIYF
D: .; J: TRBJ1-2; size: once; V: TRBV28; DNA: TGTGCCAGCAGAAGACCGGGTAACTATGGCTACACCTTC; CDR3: CASRRPGNYGYTF
D: TRBD2; J: TRBJ2-7; size: few; V: TRBV5-1; DNA: TGCGCCAGCAGCCTGGGACTAGCATCCTACGAGCAGTACTTC; CDR3: CASSLGLASYEQYF
D: TRBD1; J: TRBJ2-2; size: .; V: TRBV5-1; DNA: TGCGCCAGCAGCCCGCGGGGACAGGGGCGCACCGGGGAGCTGTTTTTT; CDR3: CASSPRGQGRTGELFF
D: .; J: TRBJ2-7; size: .; V: TRBV9; DNA: TGTGCCAGCAGCGTAGTCCTTGTATTCACTCTCTACGAGCAGTACTTC; CDR3: CASSVVLVFTLYEQYF
D: TRBD1; J: TRBJ1-4; size: .; V: TRBV6-5; DNA: TGTGCCACCAGACAGGGTAATGAAAAACTGTTTTTT; CDR3: CATRQGNEKLFF
D: .; J: TRBJ2-7; size: .; V: TRBV28; DNA: TGTGCCAGCAGTCGGCGACTACAGCAGTACTTC; CDR3: CASSRRLQQYF
D: .; J: TRBJ2-5; size: .; V: TRBV7-3; DNA: TGTGCCAGCAGCTTGAGGGCTAGCGACCGCCAAGAGACCCAGTACTTC; CDR3: CASSLRASDRQETQYF
D: TRBD1; J: TRBJ1-5; size: .; V: TRBV30; DNA: TGTGCCTGGAGTGCAAAAGGACAGGGGGCGAAACAGCCCCAGCATTTT; CDR3: CAWSAKGQGAKQPQHF
D: TRBD1; J: TRBJ1-2; size: few; V: TRBV6-1; DNA: TGTGCCAGCAGTGAAACAGGGGTAGTCTATGGCTACACCTTC; CDR3: CASSETGVVYGYTF
D: TRBD1; J: TRBJ1-2; size: .; V: TRBV6-5; DNA: TGTGCCAGCAGCCGGACAGGGGGCTTGGACGGCTACACCTTC; CDR3: CASSRTGGLDGYTF
D: TRBD2; J: TRBJ2-1; size: .; V: TRBV29-1; DNA: TGCAGCGTCGCCTCGGGACTAGTAGGCAATGAGCAGTTCTTC; CDR3: CSVASGLVGNEQFF
D: .; J: TRBJ2-3; size: .; V: TRBV6-5; DNA: TGTGCCAGCAGCCGTTCAGGGGTTAACCCAGATACGCAGTATTTT; CDR3: CASSRSGVNPDTQYF
D: .; J: TRBJ2-7; size: few; V: TRBV15; DNA: TGTGCCACCAGCAGAGAGACGACCTTAGACGAGCTGGAATCGGACTACTCCTACGAGCAGTACTTC; CDR3: CATSRETTLDELESDYSYEQYF
D: TRBD2; J: TRBJ2-5; size: .; V: TRBV4-1; DNA: TGCGCCAGCAGCCAAGGACTAGCGGGAGGGCCCCGGGAGACCCAGTACTTC; CDR3: CASSQGLAGGPRETQYF
D: .; J: TRBJ1-6; size: .; V: TRBV6-6; DNA: TGTGCCAGCACCCGCGGGGATCGGGCTCCCGGCTCACCCCTCCACTTT; CDR3: CASTRGDRAPGSPLHF
D: .; J: TRBJ1-2; size: .; V: TRBV30; DNA: TGTGCCTGGAGTGGGGGGGTATATGGCTACACCTTC; CDR3: CAWSGGVYGYTF
D: .; J: TRBJ2-7; size: .; V: TRBV3-1/TRBV3-2; DNA: TGTGCCAGCAGCCAAGTTTCTCACGAGCAGTACTTC; CDR3: CASSQVSHEQYF
D: .; J: TRBJ1-1; size: .; V: TRBV3-1/TRBV3-2; DNA: TGTGCCAGCAGCCAAGCCCAGGGGAACACTGAAGCTTTCTTT; CDR3: CASSQAQGNTEAFF
D: .; J: TRBJ1-2; size: .; V: TRBV5-5; DNA: TGTGCCAGCAGCTTTCCCAGGGATGGCTACACCTTC; CDR3: CASSFPRDGYTF
D: .; J: TRBJ1-6; size: .; V: TRBV9; DNA: TGTGCCAGCAGCGGACTACCGGACAATTCACCCCTCCACTTT; CDR3: CASSGLPDNSPLHF
D: .; J: TRBJ2-1; size: .; V: TRBV2; DNA: TGTGCCAGCAGTGAACAGGGATACAATGAGCAGTTCTTC; CDR3: CASSEQGYNEQFF